The rows below give T cell receptor beta chains drawn from one sample of a study of CD8+CD57+ T cells in acquired aplastic anemia. TCRdb reanalysed the reads using MiXCR and keeps one entry per CDR3 protein. This table has roughly 130,000 distinct CDR3 sequences, roughly 50% appearing once. Material: sorted CD4+, CD8+, or CD8+CD57+ T cells (not recorded which) from PBMCs. These TCRs come from a human donor in good health, serving as a control. CDR3s include the opening cysteine and the closing phenylalanine or tryptophan. Each record gives: J gene, clone size, V gene, D gene, CDR3 protein, CDR3 DNA. A D gene is named only where the DNA matches it firmly. Expanded clones get a size class; other rows say once, few or many, or leave the size out.

TRBJ1-2 | many | TRBV6-1 | TRBD1 | CASRKGQGADYGYTF | TGTGCCAGCAGGAAAGGACAGGGGGCGGACTATGGCTACACCTTC
TRBJ2-1 | many | TRBV5-1 | TRBD1 | CASSLGGQGAYNEQFF | TGCGCCAGCAGCTTGGGGGGACAGGGGGCTTACAATGAGCAGTTCTTC
TRBJ1-1 | . | TRBV11-2 | . | CATSLAEAFF | TGTGCCACCTCCCTCGCTGAAGCTTTCTTT
TRBJ1-1 | few | TRBV12-3/TRBV12-4 | . | CASGWEGMGAEAFF | TGTGCCAGCGGTTGGGAGGGGATGGGCGCTGAAGCTTTCTTT
TRBJ2-5 | many | TRBV4-1 | . | CASSQVPQGTPGTQYF | TGCGCCAGCAGCCAAGTCCCCCAGGGGACGCCGGGGACCCAGTACTTC
TRBJ2-1 | once | TRBV18 | . | CASSPRTPSQNYNEQFF | TGTGCCAGCTCACCACGGACACCCTCCCAAAACTACAATGAGCAGTTCTTC
TRBJ1-2 | . | TRBV18 | TRBD1 | CASSPPGQGFGYTF | TGTGCCAGCTCACCACCGGGACAGGGGTTTGGCTACACCTTC
TRBJ1-2 | few | TRBV7-7 | . | CASSLRSSNYGYTF | TGTGCTAGCAGCCTCCGGTCAAGTAACTATGGCTACACCTTC
TRBJ2-7 | . | TRBV7-2 | . | CASSSQGWDEQYF | TGTGCCAGCAGCTCCCAAGGGTGGGACGAGCAGTACTTC
TRBJ2-2 | . | TRBV10-3 | TRBD1 | CAINRHRGIGDTGELFF | TGTGCCATCAATAGGCACAGGGGGATCGGCGACACCGGGGAGCTGTTTTTT
TRBJ1-2 | few | TRBV10-3 | TRBD1 | CAISESGQLYGYTF | TGTGCCATCAGTGAGTCGGGACAGCTCTATGGCTACACCTTC
TRBJ1-2 | . | TRBV19 | . | CASSPRGGQMNYGYTF | TGTGCCAGTAGCCCGAGGGGCGGACAAATGAACTATGGCTACACCTTC
TRBJ2-1 | few | TRBV6-2/TRBV6-3 | TRBD1 | CASTRDSHYNERFF | TGTGCCAGCACGAGGGACAGCCACTACAATGAGCGGTTCTTC